A selection of T cell receptor beta chains follows, all from one sample in a study of tumor-infiltrating lymphocytes in primary liver carcinoma. TCRdb processed the multiplex PCR reads anew with MiXCR; each CDR3 protein has one entry. The table includes tens of thousands of distinct CDR3 sequences, about three quarters detected once. Source material: liver tumor tissue from sampling region 4. The receptors derive from a man aged 35-49 years with primary liver carcinoma and hepatitis B virus infection. The CDR3 runs from the conserved cysteine through the conserved F or W.

CDR3 length: 14; V gene: TRBV6-1; CDR3 protein: CASGYGDSYNEQFF
CDR3 length: 20; V gene: TRBV6-6; CDR3 protein: CASSPLVRPAGPTNTGELFF
CDR3 length: 15; V gene: TRBV5-1; CDR3 protein: CASSFGTGMDYGYTF
CDR3 length: 12; V gene: TRBV10-2; CDR3 protein: CVTSFGVDEQSF
CDR3 length: 13; V gene: TRBV29-1; CDR3 protein: CSVTDMWGNIQYF
CDR3 length: 15; V gene: TRBV14; CDR3 protein: CASSQDSRDMSEALF
CDR3 length: 15; V gene: TRBV6-2/TRBV6-3; CDR3 protein: CASSYSTSGVNEQFF
CDR3 length: 11; V gene: TRBV29-1; CDR3 protein: CSATPGETQYF
CDR3 length: 12; V gene: TRBV29-1; CDR3 protein: CSVPEGSGELFF
CDR3 length: 15; V gene: TRBV4-2; CDR3 protein: CASSQGQLVSDTQYF
CDR3 length: 15; V gene: TRBV11-2; CDR3 protein: CASGFAGSNTRELFF